This paragraph covers one T cell receptor (beta chain) sequence. Its antigen is unidentified. Time point reported: week 3, after first cycle of checkpoint inhibitor. In germline, CDR1 is SQVTM, CDR2 ANQGSEA. Trimming cost V 5 bases and J 2 bases; bases outside gene matches: 5. The CDR3 has 15 amino acids. The assay was immunoSEQ multiplex PCR, and TCRdb's table has in-frame clones only and misses some. Of fewer than 30,000 clones listed, over 70% are singletons. These data come from a study of blood T cell dynamics during melanoma immunotherapy. Findings of the study overall: At W3, later disease-control patients showed bifurcated PBMC repertoire changes, unlike progressors.

This receptor was taken from a human donor with melanoma. The J gene is TRBJ2-1, the V gene TRBV29-1; 11 bases match TRBD2. Sequenced material: blood, taken from a patient treated with checkpoint blockade. This chain's CDR3 is CSVMTSGTPYNEQFF. The CDR3 nucleotides are TGCAGCGTTATGACTAGCGGGACCCCCTACAATGAGCAGTTCTTC.